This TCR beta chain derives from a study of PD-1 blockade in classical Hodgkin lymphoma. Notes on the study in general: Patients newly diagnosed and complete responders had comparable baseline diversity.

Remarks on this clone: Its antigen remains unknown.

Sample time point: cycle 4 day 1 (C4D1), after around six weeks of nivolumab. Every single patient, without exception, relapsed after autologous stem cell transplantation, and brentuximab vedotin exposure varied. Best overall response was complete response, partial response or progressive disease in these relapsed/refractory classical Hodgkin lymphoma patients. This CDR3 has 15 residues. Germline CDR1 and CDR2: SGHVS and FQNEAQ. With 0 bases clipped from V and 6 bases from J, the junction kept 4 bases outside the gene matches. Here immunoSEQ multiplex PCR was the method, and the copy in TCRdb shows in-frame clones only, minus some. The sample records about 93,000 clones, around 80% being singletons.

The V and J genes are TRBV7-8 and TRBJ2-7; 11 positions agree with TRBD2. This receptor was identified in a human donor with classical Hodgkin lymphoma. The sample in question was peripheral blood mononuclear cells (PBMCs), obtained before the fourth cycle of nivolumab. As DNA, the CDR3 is TGTGCCAGCAGCTTAGCGCGGCTAGCGGGAGGCGAGCAGTACTTC. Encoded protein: CASSLARLAGGEQYF.